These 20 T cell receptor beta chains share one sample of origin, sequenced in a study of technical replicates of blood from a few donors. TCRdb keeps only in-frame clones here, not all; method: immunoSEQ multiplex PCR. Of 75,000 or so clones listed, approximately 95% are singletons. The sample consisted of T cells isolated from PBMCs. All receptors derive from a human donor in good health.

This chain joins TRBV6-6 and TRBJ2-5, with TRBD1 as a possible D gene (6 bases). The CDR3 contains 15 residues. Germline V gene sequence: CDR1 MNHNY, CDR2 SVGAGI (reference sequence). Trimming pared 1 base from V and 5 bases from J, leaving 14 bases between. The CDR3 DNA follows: TGTGCCAGCAGTTACTTACAGGGTTTAAAGGAGACCCAGTACTTC. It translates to CASSYLQGLKETQYF.

The CDR3 loop reads CASSLGAQDNEQFF. CDR3 nucleotides: TGCGCCAGCAGCTTGGGTGCACAGGACAATGAGCAGTTCTTC. The chain couples TRBV5-1 to TRBJ2-1, with D possibly being TRBD1 (5 bases). The CDR3 is made up of 14 amino acids. V lost 0 bases and J lost 5, with 9 bases in between. Germline V gene lookup returns CDR1 SGHRS and CDR2 YFSETQ.

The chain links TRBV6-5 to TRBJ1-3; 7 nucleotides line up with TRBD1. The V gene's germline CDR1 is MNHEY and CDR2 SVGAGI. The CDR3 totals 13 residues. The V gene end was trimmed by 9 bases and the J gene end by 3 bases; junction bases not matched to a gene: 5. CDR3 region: CASRQGNGNTIYF. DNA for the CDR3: TGTGCCAGTCGACAGGGCAATGGAAACACCATATATTTT.

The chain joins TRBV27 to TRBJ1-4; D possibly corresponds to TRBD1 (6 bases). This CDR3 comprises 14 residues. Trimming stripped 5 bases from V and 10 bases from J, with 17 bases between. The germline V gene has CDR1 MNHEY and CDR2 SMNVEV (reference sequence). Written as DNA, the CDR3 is TGTGCCAGCAGTAGGACAGTACCCTATGGAAAACTGTTTTTT. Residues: CASSRTVPYGKLFF.

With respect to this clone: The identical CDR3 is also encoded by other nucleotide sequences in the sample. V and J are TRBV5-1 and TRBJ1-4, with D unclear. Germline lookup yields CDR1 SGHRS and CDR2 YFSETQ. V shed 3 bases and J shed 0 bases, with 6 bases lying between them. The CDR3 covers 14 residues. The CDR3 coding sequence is TGCGCCAGCAGCTCCTCCTCAACTAATGAAAAACTGTTTTTT. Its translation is CASSSSSTNEKLFF.

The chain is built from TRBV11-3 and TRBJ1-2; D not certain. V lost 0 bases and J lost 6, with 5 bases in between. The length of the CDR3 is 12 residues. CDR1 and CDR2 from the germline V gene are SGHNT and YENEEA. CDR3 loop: CASSLESDGYTF. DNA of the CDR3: TGTGCCAGCAGCTTAGAGAGTGATGGCTACACCTTC.

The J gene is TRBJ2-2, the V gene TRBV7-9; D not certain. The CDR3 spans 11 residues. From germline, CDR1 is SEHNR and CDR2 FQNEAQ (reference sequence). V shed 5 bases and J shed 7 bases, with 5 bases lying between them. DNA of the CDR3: TGTGCCAGCAGCCAGATCGGGGAGCTGTTTTTT. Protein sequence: CASSQIGELFF.

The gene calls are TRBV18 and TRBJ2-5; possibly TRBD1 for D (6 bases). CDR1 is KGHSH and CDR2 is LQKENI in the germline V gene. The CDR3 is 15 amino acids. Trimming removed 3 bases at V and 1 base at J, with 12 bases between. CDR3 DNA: TGTGCCAGCTCACCCACCGGGACACCCCAAGAGACCCAGTACTTC. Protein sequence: CASSPTGTPQETQYF.

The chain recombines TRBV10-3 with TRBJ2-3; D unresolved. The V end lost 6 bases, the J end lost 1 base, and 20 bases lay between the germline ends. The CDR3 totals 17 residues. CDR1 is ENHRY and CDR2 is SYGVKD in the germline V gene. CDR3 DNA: TGTGCCATCAGGTCAGGTTCTTTGAAGTTGGGCACAGATACGCAGTATTTT. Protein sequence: CAIRSGSLKLGTDTQYF.

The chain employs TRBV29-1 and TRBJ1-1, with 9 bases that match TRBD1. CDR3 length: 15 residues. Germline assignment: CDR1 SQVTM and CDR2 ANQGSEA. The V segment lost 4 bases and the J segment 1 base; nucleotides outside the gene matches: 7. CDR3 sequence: CSVGGRTGANTEAFF. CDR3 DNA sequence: TGCAGCGTTGGGGGGCGGACAGGGGCGAACACTGAAGCTTTCTTT.

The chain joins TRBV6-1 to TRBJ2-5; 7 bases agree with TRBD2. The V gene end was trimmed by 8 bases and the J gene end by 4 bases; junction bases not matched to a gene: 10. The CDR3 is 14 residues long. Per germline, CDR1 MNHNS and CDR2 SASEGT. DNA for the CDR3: TGTGCCAGCCCTTGGGAGGGGTTTTTAGAGACCCAGTACTTC. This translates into CASPWEGFLETQYF.

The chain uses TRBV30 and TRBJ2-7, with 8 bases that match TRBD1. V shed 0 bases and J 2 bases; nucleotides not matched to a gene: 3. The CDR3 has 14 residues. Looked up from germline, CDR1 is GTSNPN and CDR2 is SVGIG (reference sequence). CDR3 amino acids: CAWSVPQGAYEQYF. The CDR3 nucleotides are TGTGCCTGGAGTGTACCACAGGGGGCCTACGAGCAGTACTTC.

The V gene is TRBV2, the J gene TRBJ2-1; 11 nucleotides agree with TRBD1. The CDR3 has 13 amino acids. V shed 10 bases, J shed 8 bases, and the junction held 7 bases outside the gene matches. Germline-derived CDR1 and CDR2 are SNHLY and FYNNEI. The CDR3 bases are TGTGCCACGGACAGGGGGCATGAACATGAGCAGTTCTTC. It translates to CATDRGHEHEQFF.

CDR3: CASGRQTNYGYTF. CDR3 DNA: TGTGCCAGCGGTCGACAGACAAACTATGGCTACACCTTC. The J gene is TRBJ1-2, the V gene TRBV11-2, with a possible D match to TRBD1 (5 bases). CDR1 is SGHAT, CDR2 FQNNGV, per germline. The CDR3 runs to 13 residues. V gave up 8 bases and J gave up 2 bases, with 12 bases separating them.

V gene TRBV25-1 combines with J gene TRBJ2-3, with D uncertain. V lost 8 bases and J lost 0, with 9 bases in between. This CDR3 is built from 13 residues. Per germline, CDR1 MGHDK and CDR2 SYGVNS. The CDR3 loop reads CASGGDSTDTQYF. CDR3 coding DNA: TGTGCCAGCGGCGGAGATAGCACAGATACGCAGTATTTT.

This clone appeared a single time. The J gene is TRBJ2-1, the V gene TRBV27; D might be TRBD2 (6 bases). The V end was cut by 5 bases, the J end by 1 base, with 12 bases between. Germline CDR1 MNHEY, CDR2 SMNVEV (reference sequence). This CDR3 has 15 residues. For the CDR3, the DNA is TGTGCCAGCAGTCTGGGACTGCCATCCTACAATGAGCAGTTCTTC. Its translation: CASSLGLPSYNEQFF.

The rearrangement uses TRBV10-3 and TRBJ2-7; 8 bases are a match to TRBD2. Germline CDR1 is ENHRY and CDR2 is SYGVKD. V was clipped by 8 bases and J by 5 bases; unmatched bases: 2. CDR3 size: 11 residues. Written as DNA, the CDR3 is TGTGCCATCGGGCGGGGGGACGAGCAGTACTTC. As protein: CAIGRGDEQYF.

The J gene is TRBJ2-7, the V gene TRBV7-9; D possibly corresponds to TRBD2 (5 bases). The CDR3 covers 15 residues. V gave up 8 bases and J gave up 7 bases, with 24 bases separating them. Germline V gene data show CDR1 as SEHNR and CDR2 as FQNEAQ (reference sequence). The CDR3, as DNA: TGTGCCAGCCCTACGCCCGGGGAGTTAAATTGGGAGCAGTACTTC. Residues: CASPTPGELNWEQYF. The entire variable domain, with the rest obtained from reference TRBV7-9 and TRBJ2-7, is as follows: DTGVSQNPRHKITKRGQNVTFRCDPISEHNRLYWYRQTLGQGPEFLTYFQNEAQLEKSRLLSDRFSAERPKGSFSTLEIQRTEQGDSAMYLCASPTPGELNWEQYFGPGTRLTVT.

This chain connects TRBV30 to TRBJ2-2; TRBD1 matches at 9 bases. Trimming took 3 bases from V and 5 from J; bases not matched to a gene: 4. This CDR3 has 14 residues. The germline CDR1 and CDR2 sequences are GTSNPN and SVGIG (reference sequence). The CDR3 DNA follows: TGTGCCTGGAGAAGACAGGGGGAGACCGGGGAGCTGTTTTTT. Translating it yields CAWRRQGETGELFF.

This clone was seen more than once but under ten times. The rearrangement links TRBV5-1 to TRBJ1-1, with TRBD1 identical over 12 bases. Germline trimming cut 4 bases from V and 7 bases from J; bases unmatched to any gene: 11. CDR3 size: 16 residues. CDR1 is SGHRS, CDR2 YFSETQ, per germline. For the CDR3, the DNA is TGCGCCAGCAGCCCTGGGGGGACAGGGGGCGCAAGTGAAGCTTTCTTT. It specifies CASSPGGTGGASEAFF.